Listed below are T cell receptor beta chains from one sample, sequenced in a study of blood T cell repertoires in COVID-19. Clones were sequenced by immunoSEQ multiplex PCR, and TCRdb holds only the in-frame ones, with some missing. Here the sample spans 250,000 to 350,000 clones, around 87% being singletons. Material for sequencing was peripheral blood. These receptors were taken from a woman aged 50 to 60 who had recovered from COVID-19. Each CDR3 is given with its conserved first and last residue. A D gene is named only where the DNA matches it firmly. Some rows have no size entry. The others give once, few or many, or a class for an expanded clone.

CDR3aa	CDR3nt	len	d_gene	v_gene	abundance	j_gene
CASSQGLQDYGYTF	TGCGCCAGCAGCCAAGGGCTTCAAGACTATGGCTACACCTTC	14	NA	TRBV4-3	NA	TRBJ1-2
CATSDPRQGGTEQFF	TGTGCCACCAGTGATCCCCGACAGGGGGGGACTGAGCAGTTCTTC	15	TRBD1	TRBV24-1	NA	TRBJ2-1
CARSLGQGVLEQYF	TGTGCCAGAAGCTTAGGACAGGGGGTCCTCGAGCAGTACTTC	14	NA	TRBV7-5	NA	TRBJ2-7
CASSYSSAYTDTQYF	TGTGCCAGCAGTTACTCGAGTGCGTACACAGATACGCAGTATTTT	15	NA	TRBV6-5	NA	TRBJ2-3
CASSFSGASYEQYF	TGTGCCAGCAGTTTTAGCGGGGCCTCCTACGAGCAGTACTTC	14	TRBD2	TRBV28	few	TRBJ2-7
CASSALGGNTEAFF	TGTGCCAGCAGTGCTTTGGGGGGGAACACTGAAGCTTTCTTT	14	NA	TRBV6-2/TRBV6-3	NA	TRBJ1-1
CASSTGATGELFF	TGTGCCAGCAGCACAGGAGCCACCGGGGAGCTGTTTTTT	13	NA	TRBV27	NA	TRBJ2-2
CASSLDSGGQSYTQYF	TGTGCCAGCAGCTTAGATAGCGGGGGCCAATCCTATACGCAGTATTTT	16	TRBD2	TRBV11-2	NA	TRBJ2-3
CAITSGGLAGGNTQYF	TGTGCCATCACCTCCGGGGGACTAGCGGGAGGGAATACGCAGTATTTT	16	TRBD2	TRBV10-3	NA	TRBJ2-3
CASSLGARGNSYNEQFF	TGTGCCAGCAGCTTAGGAGCGCGGGGGAACTCCTACAATGAGCAGTTCTTC	17	TRBD2	TRBV7-6	NA	TRBJ2-1
CASSLGGGKETQYF	TGTGCCAGCAGCTTAGGGGGGGGGAAAGAGACCCAGTACTTC	14	TRBD2	TRBV7-2	NA	TRBJ2-5
CASSLEVEGGSQYF	TGCGCCAGCAGCTTGGAGGTGGAAGGAGGGTCCCAGTACTTC	14	NA	TRBV5-1	NA	TRBJ2-5
CASSSEAGTDTQYF	TGTGCCAGTAGTTCTGAGGCTGGCACAGATACGCAGTATTTT	14	NA	TRBV19	once	TRBJ2-3
CSTGQGHNEQFF	TGCAGCACGGGACAGGGGCACAATGAGCAGTTCTTC	12	TRBD1	TRBV29-1	NA	TRBJ2-1
CASSRSGTGGNTIYF	TGTGCCAGCAGCCGTTCCGGGACAGGGGGAAACACCATATATTTT	15	TRBD1	TRBV6-5	once	TRBJ1-3
CASSLSGDGYNSPLHF	TGTGCCAGCAGTTTATCGGGGGACGGTTATAATTCACCCCTCCACTTT	16	NA	TRBV28	NA	TRBJ1-6
CASNPTLNTEAFF	TGTGCCAGCAATCCTACCCTGAACACTGAAGCTTTCTTT	13	NA	TRBV12-3/TRBV12-4	NA	TRBJ1-1
CASSQGGGQEPNEQFF	TGTGCCAGCAGCCAAGGGGGGGGACAGGAGCCAAATGAGCAGTTCTTC	16	NA	TRBV4-2	NA	TRBJ2-1
CASSSGLAGNNEQFF	TGTGCCAGCAGCTCCGGACTAGCGGGAAACAATGAGCAGTTCTTC	15	TRBD2	TRBV7-3	NA	TRBJ2-1
CASTTAGTGGVKLFF	TGTGCCAGCACTACCGCCGGGACAGGGGGTGTAAAACTGTTTTTT	15	TRBD1	TRBV28	NA	TRBJ1-4
CASSERGVDYGYTF	TGCGCCAGCAGTGAGCGCGGGGTGGACTATGGCTACACCTTC	14	NA	TRBV10-2	NA	TRBJ1-2
CASKTGMGGYTF	TGTGCCAGCAAAACAGGGATGGGTGGCTACACCTTC	12	NA	TRBV28	NA	TRBJ1-2
CASSLGAKDRLNSPLHF	TGTGCCAGCAGCTTGGGGGCAAAGGACAGGCTAAATTCACCCCTCCACTTT	17	TRBD1	TRBV5-6	NA	TRBJ1-6
CASSSGGGRTTDTQYF	TGTGCCAGCAGTTCTGGTGGGGGGAGGACCACAGATACGCAGTATTTT	16	NA	TRBV5-4	NA	TRBJ2-3
CASSAGGGNQPQHF	TGTGCCAGCAGCGCCGGGGGGGGCAATCAGCCCCAGCATTTT	14	NA	TRBV27	once	TRBJ1-5
CASSGGGGMNSPLHF	TGTGCCAGCAGTGGCGGCGGGGGCATGAATTCACCCCTCCACTTT	15	NA	TRBV28	NA	TRBJ1-6
CASSGGDRIYQPQHF	TGTGCCAGCAGCGGTGGGGACAGGATTTACCAGCCCCAGCATTTT	15	TRBD1	TRBV7-8	NA	TRBJ1-5
CASRLAGQRYNEQFF	TGTGCCAGCAGGCTTGCGGGACAGAGGTACAATGAGCAGTTCTTC	15	NA	TRBV3-1/TRBV3-2	once	TRBJ2-1
CASSLALGTQPQHF	TGTGCCAGCAGTTTGGCTCTAGGCACTCAGCCCCAGCATTTT	14	NA	TRBV6-5	NA	TRBJ1-5
CASSLVASDYPYNEQFF	TGTGCCAGCAGCTTAGTGGCTAGCGATTACCCTTACAATGAGCAGTTCTTC	17	NA	TRBV7-6	NA	TRBJ2-1
CASSVDGFSNQPQHF	TGTGCCAGCAGCGTAGATGGCTTTAGCAATCAGCCCCAGCATTTT	15	NA	TRBV9	NA	TRBJ1-5
CSATEDSTLNTEAFF	TGCAGCGCCACCGAAGACTCTACCCTGAACACTGAAGCTTTCTTT	15	NA	TRBV29-1	NA	TRBJ1-1
CASSQDLRQPQHF	TGTGCCAGCAGCCAAGATTTGAGGCAGCCCCAGCATTTT	13	NA	TRBV4-2	NA	TRBJ1-5
CASSPRTSGSMGAGELFF	TGTGCTAGCAGCCCCAGGACTAGCGGGAGTATGGGTGCCGGGGAGCTGTTTTTT	18	TRBD2	TRBV7-7	NA	TRBJ2-2
CASSQGVLTSSYEQYF	TGTGCCAGCAGCCAAGGAGTATTAACGAGCTCCTACGAGCAGTACTTC	16	NA	TRBV14	NA	TRBJ2-7
CASSPGQGPQETQYF	TGTGCCAGCAGCCCGGGACAGGGGCCCCAAGAGACCCAGTACTTC	15	TRBD1	TRBV7-2	NA	TRBJ2-5
CASSDAGRETQYF	TGTGCCAGTAGTGACGCAGGGAGGGAGACCCAGTACTTC	13	NA	TRBV19	NA	TRBJ2-5
CASSGDRVGEKLFF	TGCGCCAGCAGCGGCGACAGGGTTGGTGAAAAACTGTTTTTT	14	TRBD1	TRBV5-1	NA	TRBJ1-4
CASRPTRSGDEKLFF	TGTGCCAGCAGACCAACGCGGTCGGGGGATGAAAAACTGTTTTTT	15	NA	TRBV11-2	NA	TRBJ1-4
CASSSPQRTGGLNYGYTF	TGTGCCAGCAGCTCCCCACAACGGACCGGAGGGCTTAACTATGGCTACACCTTC	18	NA	TRBV7-2	NA	TRBJ1-2
CASSPWTSGYEQYF	TGTGCCAGCAGCCCGTGGACTAGTGGCTACGAGCAGTACTTC	14	TRBD2	TRBV5-4	NA	TRBJ2-7
CASRGDRPAGELFF	TGTGCCAGCAGGGGGGACAGACCAGCGGGGGAGCTGTTTTTT	14	TRBD1	TRBV2	NA	TRBJ2-2
CASSQATGDTEAFF	TGCGCCAGCAGCCAGGCCACAGGGGACACTGAAGCTTTCTTT	14	TRBD1	TRBV4-3	NA	TRBJ1-1
CASSNRQRLGYTF	TGTGCCAGCAGTAACCGACAGAGGTTGGGCTACACCTTC	13	NA	TRBV6-2/TRBV6-3	NA	TRBJ1-2
CASSGTVLNEKLFF	TGTGCCAGCAGTGGGACAGTCCTTAATGAAAAACTGTTTTTT	14	NA	TRBV2	NA	TRBJ1-4
CASTSLRGTGELFF	TGTGCCAGCACCTCACTGCGGGGGACCGGGGAGCTGTTTTTT	14	TRBD2	TRBV28	NA	TRBJ2-2
CASSLTDRSYGYTF	TGTGCCAGCAGCTTAACCGACAGGAGCTATGGCTACACCTTC	14	NA	TRBV6-5	NA	TRBJ1-2
CASSPDTATEAFF	TGTGCCAGCTCACCAGATACAGCCACTGAAGCTTTCTTT	13	NA	TRBV18	NA	TRBJ1-1
CASSSPQGNEQFF	TGTGCCAGCAGTTCTCCCCAGGGTAATGAGCAGTTCTTC	13	NA	TRBV12-3/TRBV12-4	NA	TRBJ2-1
CASSFAWDGSEQYF	TGCGCCAGCAGCTTTGCGTGGGACGGGAGCGAGCAGTACTTC	14	NA	TRBV5-1	few	TRBJ2-7
CASSEGLAGGNEQYF	TGTGCCAGCAGTGAGGGCCTAGCGGGGGGGAACGAGCAGTACTTC	15	TRBD2	TRBV2	NA	TRBJ2-7
CAISETGTSGEETQYF	TGTGCCATCAGTGAGACAGGGACTAGCGGCGAAGAGACCCAGTACTTC	16	TRBD2	TRBV10-3	NA	TRBJ2-5
CASSPRQSYGYTF	TGTGCCAGCAGCCCAAGACAGAGCTATGGCTACACCTTC	13	NA	TRBV7-2	NA	TRBJ1-2
CSVEGLWASTDTQYF	TGCAGCGTTGAAGGGTTGTGGGCTTCCACAGATACGCAGTATTTT	15	NA	TRBV29-1	few	TRBJ2-3
CASRGTSGRAAGEQFF	TGTGCCAGCAGAGGGACTAGCGGGAGGGCCGCGGGTGAGCAGTTCTTC	16	TRBD2	TRBV2	few	TRBJ2-1
CASSLVNLQYF	TGTGCCAGCAGTTTAGTTAATCTGCAGTATTTT	11	NA	TRBV12-3/TRBV12-4	NA	TRBJ2-3
CASASGTVYEQYF	TGTGCCAGCGCCTCCGGGACAGTCTACGAGCAGTACTTC	13	TRBD1	TRBV6-5	NA	TRBJ2-7
CSEGDSSTDTQYF	TGCAGCGAGGGGGACTCCAGCACAGATACGCAGTATTTT	13	NA	TRBV29-1	NA	TRBJ2-3
CASSLGTGMGEQYF	TGTGCCAGCAGTTTAGGGACAGGGATGGGGGAGCAGTACTTC	14	TRBD1	TRBV27	NA	TRBJ2-7